These 31 T cell receptor beta chains originate from one sample sequenced in a study of glioma-infiltrating T cells. The iRepertoire nested amplicon-rescue multiplex PCR amplified TCR alpha and beta CDR3s from RNA. TCRdb reprocessed the multiplex PCR reads via MiXCR and lists one record per CDR3 protein. The data hold about 400,000 distinct CDR3 sequences, with roughly two fifths observed a single time. The specimen was glioma tissue, nonneoplastic brain tissue, or PBMCs (not recorded which). The receptors were sampled from a human donor with low-grade glioma or glioblastoma, undergoing nonglioma brain surgery, or in good health (not recorded which).

As concerns this clonotype: One end of the junction fails to match germline, which may point to a read error. The CDR3 is CARSFAFRVGQPQHF. The CDR3 region has the DNA TGTGCCAGAAGTTTTGCGTTTAGGGTTGGGCAGCCCCAGCATTTT. The chain couples TRBV28 to TRBJ1-5; D is undetermined. The CDR3 loop spans 15 amino acids. In germline, CDR1 is MDHEN, CDR2 SYDVKM.

At least ten counts were recorded for this clonotype. The chain combines TRBV6-6 with TRBJ1-1; 7 bases agree with TRBD1. This CDR3 region has 15 residues. Trimming took 2 bases from V and 1 from J; bases not matched to a gene: 4. CDR1 and CDR2 (germline): MNHNY, SVGAGI (reference sequence). The CDR3 sequence is CASSYTGQANTEAFF. CDR3 nucleotides: TGTGCCAGCAGTTACACTGGACAGGCGAACACTGAAGCTTTCTTT.

This clonotype was seen a few times. J is TRBJ1-1 and V is TRBV28, with D unresolved. Looked up from germline, CDR1 is MDHEN and CDR2 is SYDVKM. The CDR3 covers 15 residues. Trimming shortened V by 3 bases and J by 3 bases, and 14 bases separated the two germline ends. The CDR3 nucleotides read TGTGCCAGCAGTTTCTGGGGAAAGAAGGACACTGAAGCTTTCTTT. It is translated as CASSFWGKKDTEAFF.

Worth noting for this clonotype: The junction does not match germline at one end; this may be a read error. The V call is TRBV28, the J call TRBJ2-5; no clear D gene. The germline CDR1 and CDR2 sequences are MDHEN and SYDVKM. This CDR3 region has 14 residues. The CDR3 region is CASSDLRMQETQCF. CDR3 DNA: TGTGCCAGCAGCGACCTGAGGATGCAAGAGACCCAGTGCTTC.

This clonotype was observed once. This chain connects TRBV12-3 or TRBV12-4 to TRBJ1-1; maybe TRBD1 (5 bases). The CDR3 totals 13 residues. V lost 1 base and J lost 11, with 14 bases in between. CDR3: CASSLEQAGRAFF. The CDR3 DNA sequence: TGTGCCAGCAGTTTAGAACAGGCGGGACGGGCTTTCTTT.

The table lists this clonotype with a few counts. The CDR3 nucleotides read TGTGCCAGCACCCGGAGGGCCCTATACGAGCAGTACTTC. This encodes CASTRRALYEQYF. The chain combines TRBV6-1 with TRBJ2-7, with D perhaps TRBD2 (6 bases). Germline CDR1 and CDR2: MNHNS and SASEGT. There are 13 residues in the CDR3. V was trimmed by 7 bases and J by 4 bases, leaving 14 bases between them.

With regard to this clonotype: A junction end diverges from the germline sequence, so it may reflect a read error. The V and J genes are TRBV20-1 and TRBJ2-7; a weak D match, TRBD1 (6 bases). Germline CDR1 is DFQATT and CDR2 is SNEGSKA (reference sequence). This CDR3 is 14 amino acids long. CDR3 region: CSTRSPGQDYEQYF. The DNA for the CDR3 is TGCAGTACTAGGTCCCCGGGACAAGACTACGAGCAGTACTTC.

The table lists this clonotype with many counts. The chain combines TRBV28 with TRBJ2-1; 10 nucleotides match TRBD2. This CDR3 is built from 15 residues. V shed 3 bases and J 7 bases; nucleotides not matched to a gene: 6. The germline gives CDR1 MDHEN, CDR2 SYDVKM. The CDR3 protein is CASSLGGTSANEQFF. Written as DNA, the CDR3 is TGTGCCAGCAGTTTGGGGGGGACTAGCGCGAATGAGCAGTTCTTC.

In its sample, this clonotype was seen many times. The V and J genes are TRBV20-1 and TRBJ1-6, with 9 bases aligning to TRBD1. The CDR3 sequence is 16 residues long. V lost 1 base, J lost 5 bases, and 6 bases stayed unmatched. Germline values: CDR1 DFQATT, CDR2 SNEGSKA (reference sequence). The CDR3 protein is CSARVPWTGDNSPLHF. The DNA for the CDR3 is TGCAGTGCTAGAGTACCGTGGACAGGGGATAATTCACCCCTCCACTTT.

A single count supports this clonotype. This chain connects TRBV19 to TRBJ1-6; D is uncertain. Germline V gene sequence: CDR1 LNHDA, CDR2 SQIVND (reference sequence). The V and J ends lost 7 bases and 0 bases respectively, with 19 bases between them. This CDR3 is 18 amino acids long. The CDR3, as DNA: TGTGCCAGTATCCCGCGGACGCCCCGGAGCTCCTATAATTCACCCCTCCACTTT. It yields the protein CASIPRTPRSSYNSPLHF.

This clonotype appeared many times. The V and J genes are TRBV28 and TRBJ1-4, with D unclear. CDR3 length: 12 residues. Germline CDR1 is MDHEN and CDR2 is SYDVKM. V lost 8 bases and J 0 bases, leaving 4 bases between the germline ends. In DNA form, the CDR3 reads TGTGCCAGCCAGACAACTAATGAAAAACTGTTTTTT. It specifies CASQTTNEKLFF. The variable domain in full, completed from reference TRBV28 and TRBJ1-4, reads DVKVTQSSRYLVKRTGEKVFLECVQDMDHENMFWYRQDPGLGLRLIYFSYDVKMKEKGDIPEGYSVSREKKERFSLILESASTNQTSMYLCASQTTNEKLFFGSGTQLSVL.

This clonotype was seen only a few times. V gene TRBV28 combines with J gene TRBJ2-7, with 9 bases fitting TRBD1. This CDR3 is 15 amino acids long. V gave up 4 bases and J gave up 4 bases; unmatched junction bases: 8. The germline gives CDR1 MDHEN, CDR2 SYDVKM. The CDR3 is CASSYSGTGKYEQYF. For the CDR3, the DNA is TGTGCCAGCAGTTACTCCGGGACAGGGAAGTACGAGCAGTACTTC.

There are a few counts of this clonotype. J is TRBJ2-7 and V is TRBV4-3, with 7 bases fitting TRBD1. V lost 4 bases and J lost 2; bases outside the gene matches: 2. The CDR3 is made up of 13 amino acids. Germline CDR1 and CDR2: LGHNA and YSLEER. In DNA form, the CDR3 reads TGCGCCAGCAGCCCCGACAGGGCCTACGAGCAGTACTTC. Translated: CASSPDRAYEQYF.

This clonotype was counted a few times. The V and J genes are TRBV2 and TRBJ2-1, with a possible D match to TRBD1 (5 bases). Trimming took off 8 bases at V and 5 bases at J, with 13 bases between the two ends. This CDR3 has 13 residues. The germline V gene encodes CDR1 SNHLY and CDR2 FYNNEI. CDR3 region: CASWGRANNEQFF. The CDR3 DNA sequence: TGTGCCAGCTGGGGCAGAGCCAACAATGAGCAGTTCTTC.

This clonotype was detected many times. The rearrangement joins TRBV25-1 to TRBJ1-6; perhaps TRBD1 as D (5 bases). The germline CDR1 and CDR2 sequences are MGHDK and SYGVNS. With 4 bases removed from V and 8 bases from J, the gap between germline ends came to 15 bases. This CDR3 has 15 residues. In nucleotides, the CDR3 is TGTGCCAGCAGTGTCCCGGGACCGGGTGATTCACCCCTCCACTTT. Amino acids: CASSVPGPGDSPLHF.

The table lists this clonotype with many counts. V usage is TRBV20-1 and J usage is TRBJ2-7; 10 bases fit TRBD2. V trimming: 6 bases; J trimming: 2 bases; junction bases outside the gene matches: 16. Germline CDR1 DFQATT, CDR2 SNEGSKA (reference sequence). CDR3 length equals 17 residues. CDR3 in amino acids: CSASGGLALDWTYEQYF. CDR3 DNA sequence: TGCAGTGCCTCTGGGGGACTAGCGTTAGATTGGACCTACGAGCAGTACTTC.

As concerns this clonotype: Just one base apart from a much larger clone, this may be a read error. The chain employs TRBV28 and TRBJ2-7; 8 nucleotides agree with TRBD1. V trimming: 5 bases; J trimming: 8 bases; junction bases outside the gene matches: 5. This CDR3 is built from 12 residues. Per germline, CDR1 MDHEN and CDR2 SYDVKM. Written as DNA, the CDR3 is TGTGCCAGCAGTGTGACAGGGGCCAAGCAGTACTTC. It codes for CASSVTGAKQYF.

V is TRBV4-1 and J is TRBJ2-7; D is undetermined. Germline values: CDR1 MGHRA, CDR2 YSYEKL. The CDR3 covers 16 residues. The V and J ends lost 1 base and 3 bases respectively, with 16 bases between them. In DNA, the CDR3 is TGCGCCAGCAGCCAAGGTTTTAGAGAGTCTTTCTACGAGCAGTACTTC. Translation: CASSQGFRESFYEQYF.

V is TRBV5-4 and J is TRBJ1-1; no firm D call. Trimming removed 0 bases at V and 1 base at J, with 7 bases between. Germline CDR1 and CDR2: SGHNT and YYREEE (reference sequence). The CDR3 totals 14 residues. The CDR3: CASSLVGENTEAFF. The CDR3 DNA reads TGTGCCAGCAGCTTGGTGGGAGAGAACACTGAAGCTTTCTTT.

V usage is TRBV7-9 and J usage is TRBJ2-3; D gene uncertain. Per germline, CDR1 SEHNR and CDR2 FQNEAQ (reference sequence). The CDR3 totals 15 residues. The ends were cut back, 6 bases at V and 2 bases at J, with 15 bases in the middle. The CDR3 loop is CASSFATSYTDTQYF. The CDR3 nucleotides read TGTGCCAGCAGTTTCGCGACATCCTACACAGATACGCAGTATTTT. Based on the CDR3 plus reference TRBV7-9 and TRBJ2-3, the full variable domain is DTGVSQNPRHKITKRGQNVTFRCDPISEHNRLYWYRQTLGQGPEFLTYFQNEAQLEKSRLLSDRFSAERPKGSFSTLEIQRTEQGDSAMYLCASSFATSYTDTQYFGPGTRLTVL.

V usage is TRBV5-4 and J usage is TRBJ1-2; 7 nucleotides agree with TRBD1. V lost 3 bases and J lost 8; bases outside the gene matches: 4. The CDR3 length is 12 residues. Germline V gene data show CDR1 as SGHNT and CDR2 as YYREEE (reference sequence). This CDR3 is CASSSQGDGYTF. DNA for the CDR3: TGTGCCAGCAGCTCCCAGGGGGACGGCTACACCTTC.

The genes are TRBV7-2 and TRBJ2-1, with 7 bases identical to TRBD1. Germline V gene lookup returns CDR1 SGHTA and CDR2 FQGNSA. There are 16 residues in the CDR3. The J segment lost 4 bases and the V segment lost 8 bases, leaving 14 bases of the junction unmatched. The CDR3 loop is CASGDTTGTVYNEQFF. The CDR3 nucleotides read TGTGCCAGCGGCGACACTACCGGGACAGTATACAATGAGCAGTTCTTC.

This clonotype showed up many times. The chain uses TRBV19 and TRBJ2-1; perhaps TRBD2 as D (6 bases). The germline V and J ends were trimmed by 3 bases and 5 bases, with 17 bases remaining between them. CDR3 length: 16 amino acids. CDR1 LNHDA and CDR2 SQIVND come from the germline V gene (reference sequence). The CDR3, as DNA: TGTGCCAGTAGTATCGCGGGGACCTTGAGCCACAATGAGCAGTTCTTC. As protein: CASSIAGTLSHNEQFF.

V is TRBV6-2 or TRBV6-3 and J is TRBJ2-7, with D perhaps TRBD2 (6 bases). CDR3 size: 15 residues. Germline assignment: CDR1 MNHEY and CDR2 SVGEGT. V dropped 0 bases and J dropped 7 bases, with 16 bases sitting between them. DNA of the CDR3: TGTGCCAGCAGTTACTCGACGGGAGCTGCCAAGGAGCAGTACTTC. Amino acids: CASSYSTGAAKEQYF.

Remarks on this clonotype: This may be a read error: a much more frequent sequence differs by one nucleotide. The chain carries TRBV28 and TRBJ2-7; D gene uncertain. Per the germline V gene, CDR1 is MDHEN and CDR2 is SYDVKM. This CDR3 spans 12 amino acids. The CDR3 DNA is TGTGCCGGCAGTTTACCTCGCTACGAGCAGTACTTC. It translates to CAGSLPRYEQYF.

On this clonotype: At one end, the junction sequence differs from germline, possibly due to a read error. This chain connects TRBV6-2 or TRBV6-3 to TRBJ1-1, with a possible D match to TRBD1 (6 bases). CDR3 size: 16 residues. From germline, CDR1 is MNHEY and CDR2 SVGEGT. The CDR3 sequence is CASSYSIDRGNTGAFF. For the CDR3, the DNA is TGTGCCAGCAGTTACTCGATTGATAGGGGGAACACTGGAGCTTTCTTT.

This clonotype was recorded many times. The chain carries TRBV6-2 or TRBV6-3 and TRBJ1-5, with D possibly matching TRBD1 (5 bases). Germline V CDR1 and CDR2: MNHEY, SVGEGT. The V and J ends lost 7 bases and 6 bases respectively, with 16 bases between them. The CDR3 runs 14 residues. DNA for the CDR3: TGTGCCAGCAACCCCGGCGGGGGGGGTCAGCCCCAGCATTTT. Translating it yields CASNPGGGGQPQHF.

The V and J genes are TRBV28 and TRBJ2-1, with a weak D call TRBD2 (6 bases). V shed 2 bases and J shed 9 bases, with 14 bases lying between them. CDR1 is MDHEN, CDR2 SYDVKM, per germline. The CDR3 consists of 14 residues. CDR3 in DNA: TGTGCCAGCAGTTTACGCGGGGAGAAGGGTGAGCAGTTCTTC. Protein sequence: CASSLRGEKGEQFF.

This clonotype has just a few counts. The chain combines TRBV7-2 with TRBJ1-2, with D hard to call. From germline, CDR1 is SGHTA and CDR2 FQGNSA. The V end lost 5 bases, the J end lost 4 bases, and 14 bases lay between the germline ends. The CDR3 is made up of 14 amino acids. The CDR3 DNA reads TGTGCCAGCAGCCCCTCGAAAGGGAGCTATGGCTACACCTTC. Translation gives CASSPSKGSYGYTF. The variable domain in full, with the rest retrieved from reference TRBV7-2 and TRBJ1-2, is GAGVSQSPSNKVTEKGKDVELRCDPISGHTALYWYRQSLGQGLEFLIYFQGNSAPDKSGLPSDRFSAERTGGSVSTLTIQRTQQEDSAVYLCASSPSKGSYGYTFGSGTRLTVV.

This clonotype has a count of ten or more. The CDR3 is CATSGSGTPYNEQFF. CDR3 sequence (DNA): TGTGCCACCAGCGGTAGCGGGACTCCCTACAATGAGCAGTTCTTC. V usage is TRBV15 and J usage is TRBJ2-1; 8 positions match TRBD2. The V and J ends lost 5 bases and 2 bases, in that order; junction bases with no gene match: 5. The germline CDR1 and CDR2 sequences are LNHNV and YYDKDF (reference sequence). There are 15 residues in the CDR3.

This clonotype was seen more than once but under ten times. V gene TRBV20-1 combines with J gene TRBJ2-3; D perhaps matches TRBD2 (6 bases). With 7 bases removed from V and 4 bases from J, the gap between germline ends came to 18 bases. Germline V lookup: CDR1 DFQATT, CDR2 SNEGSKA (reference sequence). The CDR3 spans 14 residues. This chain's CDR3 is CSGGDSVNPDTQYF. As DNA, the CDR3 is TGCAGTGGTGGGGACTCCGTGAATCCAGATACGCAGTATTTT.